These 24 T cell receptor beta chains share one sample of origin, sequenced in a study of T cells in Graves' hyperthyroidism and ophthalmopathy. Amplified TCR beta CDR3 regions came from RNA transcripts. A set of HTBI primers served as the primers for a first-round RT-PCR of the TCR CDR3. Via MiXCR, TCRdb re-called the multiplex PCR reads, giving one row per CDR3 protein. The sample yields a few hundred thousand distinct CDR3 sequences, about 15% seen once. The sequenced sample was blood. Receptors originate from a woman aged 18-29 years with Graves' hyperthyroidism.

As regards this clonotype: A read error is possible here, since a much larger clone lies one base away. CDR3 loop: CSASGFGQVEGQPQHF. CDR3 nucleotide sequence: TGCAGTGCAAGCGGATTTGGACAGGTCGAGGGACAGCCCCAGCATTTT. This chain connects TRBV20-1 to TRBJ1-5; 7 bases match TRBD1. In germline, CDR1 is DFQATT, CDR2 SNEGSKA (reference sequence). The CDR3 covers 16 residues. The J segment lost 7 bases and the V segment lost 6 bases, leaving 18 bases of the junction unmatched.

This clonotype appeared many times. The genes are TRBV7-3 and TRBJ2-5; 10 bases match TRBD2. The length of the CDR3 is 16 residues. Germline V CDR1 and CDR2: SGHTA, FQGTGA. V dropped 5 bases and J dropped 4; count of bases not matched to a gene: 10. This CDR3 is CASSASGSIGAETQYF. CDR3 nucleotide sequence: TGTGCCAGCAGCGCTAGCGGGAGTATTGGGGCAGAGACCCAGTACTTC.

A few counts support this clonotype. The V and J genes are TRBV10-2 and TRBJ2-2, with 10 bases identical to TRBD2. This CDR3 spans 15 amino acids. V lost 4 bases to trimming and J lost 6 bases; unmatched junction nucleotides: 5. Germline-derived CDR1 and CDR2 are WSHSY and SAAADI. The DNA for the CDR3 is TGCGCCAGCAGTGTAATAGCGGGGGGTCCCGGGGAGCTGTTTTTT. Its protein is CASSVIAGGPGELFF.

The table lists this clonotype with many counts. The chain is built from TRBV2 and TRBJ2-3; D gene unclear. The CDR3 spans 12 residues. Germline CDR1 SNHLY, CDR2 FYNNEI. Trimming took off 10 bases at V and 4 bases at J, with 12 bases between the two ends. CDR3 nucleotides: TGTGCCATTCGAACCCGGTCAGATACGCAGTATTTT. Translation gives CAIRTRSDTQYF.

This clonotype was seen at least ten times. The V gene is TRBV20-1, the J gene TRBJ1-4, with D unclear. Germline V gene lookup returns CDR1 DFQATT and CDR2 SNEGSKA (reference sequence). V lost 4 bases, J lost 1 base, and 7 bases lay in between. CDR3 size: 13 residues. The CDR3 DNA sequence: TGCAGTGCTAATCGGGGAACTAATGAAAAACTGTTTTTT. Translation: CSANRGTNEKLFF.

This clonotype was seen at least ten times. The J gene is TRBJ1-1, the V gene TRBV12-3 or TRBV12-4, with TRBD1 as a possible D gene (6 bases). With 11 bases removed from V and 4 bases from J, the gap between germline ends came to 17 bases. There are 13 residues in the CDR3. The CDR3 loop is CAGGTGFGTEAFF. The CDR3 DNA is TGTGCCGGGGGCACGGGGTTCGGCACTGAAGCTTTCTTT.

This clonotype has at least ten counts. The V call is TRBV20-1, the J call TRBJ2-7, with 8 bases identical to TRBD1. The junction had 5 bases not matched to a gene; V was cut back by 5 bases and J by 2 bases. This CDR3 is built from 13 residues. CDR1 and CDR2 (germline): DFQATT, SNEGSKA (reference sequence). This chain's CDR3 is CSAWDRLTYEQYF. Here the CDR3 DNA reads TGCAGTGCTTGGGACAGGCTTACCTACGAGCAGTACTTC.

This clonotype showed up many times. V gene TRBV4-2 combines with J gene TRBJ1-2; D is ambiguous. Trimming removed 1 base at V and 6 bases at J, with 15 bases between. This CDR3 has 15 residues. Looked up from germline, CDR1 is LGHNA and CDR2 is YNFKEQ. The CDR3 DNA reads as TGTGCCAGCAGCCAAGCGGGGTCAGGCTTCGATGGCTACACCTTC. It encodes CASSQAGSGFDGYTF.

This clonotype was seen ten or more times. The chain employs TRBV28 and TRBJ2-3, with 10 bases fitting TRBD1. The V gene's germline CDR1 is MDHEN and CDR2 SYDVKM. The CDR3 is made up of 17 amino acids. The trim removed 6 bases at V and 2 bases at J, leaving 11 bases unmatched. The CDR3 protein is CASSPVGTGVNTDTQYF. The CDR3 DNA follows: TGTGCCAGCAGCCCGGTGGGGACAGGGGTAAACACAGATACGCAGTATTTT.

This clonotype was found many times. The rearrangement uses TRBV7-2 and TRBJ1-5; no clear D. Per the germline V gene, CDR1 is SGHTA and CDR2 is FQGNSA. The CDR3 extends over 15 amino acids. The V end was cut by 5 bases, the J end by 1 base, with 12 bases between. The CDR3 DNA reads TGTGCCAGCAGCCCAGGAGGGAACAGCAATCAGCCCCAGCATTTT. This encodes CASSPGGNSNQPQHF.

This clonotype occurred many times. The genes are TRBV12-3 or TRBV12-4 and TRBJ2-7, with D maybe TRBD2 (5 bases). V was trimmed by 6 bases and J by 3 bases, leaving 12 bases between them. The CDR3 covers 13 residues. The CDR3 here is CASSTTSHYEQYF. In DNA, the CDR3 is TGTGCCAGCAGCACCACTAGTCACTACGAGCAGTACTTC.

This clonotype was observed many times. The chain combines TRBV7-9 with TRBJ2-3, with 10 bases identical to TRBD2. V trimming: 5 bases; J trimming: 1 base; junction bases outside the gene matches: 9. This CDR3 is 17 amino acids long. CDR1 is SEHNR and CDR2 is FQNEAQ in the germline V gene (reference sequence). The CDR3 spells CASSPGTSEWGTDTQYF. DNA of the CDR3: TGTGCCAGCAGCCCCGGGACTAGCGAGTGGGGCACAGATACGCAGTATTTT. The whole variable domain, filled in from reference TRBV7-9 and TRBJ2-3, reads DTGVSQNPRHKITKRGQNVTFRCDPISEHNRLYWYRQTLGQGPEFLTYFQNEAQLEKSRLLSDRFSAERPKGSFSTLEIQRTEQGDSAMYLCASSPGTSEWGTDTQYFGPGTRLTVL.

This clonotype was found a few times. The gene calls are TRBV6-9 and TRBJ2-2; the D is unclear. V lost 3 bases and J lost 7, with 6 bases in between. The length of the CDR3 is 12 residues. In germline, CDR1 is MNHGY, CDR2 SVAAGI. The CDR3 is CASSYPSGELFF. DNA for the CDR3: TGTGCCAGCAGTTACCCCAGCGGGGAGCTGTTTTTT.

The chain uses TRBV3-1 and TRBJ1-3; no reliable D call. Germline V CDR1 and CDR2: LGHDT, YNNKEL (reference sequence). Trimming stripped 1 base from V and 1 base from J, with 5 bases between. The CDR3 is made up of 14 amino acids. As DNA, the CDR3 is TGTGCCAGCAGCCAAGGGGATTCTGGAAACACCATATATTTT. As protein: CASSQGDSGNTIYF.

This clonotype has just a few counts. The chain employs TRBV19 and TRBJ1-5, with D possibly matching TRBD1 (6 bases). Per germline, CDR1 LNHDA and CDR2 SQIVND (reference sequence). Trimming cost V 6 bases and J 2 bases, with 14 bases left between them. The CDR3 is made up of 15 amino acids. The CDR3 here is CASRLQGFGNQPQHF. The CDR3 DNA reads as TGTGCCAGTAGGTTACAGGGTTTTGGCAATCAGCCCCAGCATTTT.

The rearrangement links TRBV5-4 to TRBJ2-1; D call uncertain. This CDR3 comprises 12 residues. Germline-derived CDR1 and CDR2 are SGHNT and YYREEE (reference sequence). The ends were cut back, 7 bases at V and 5 bases at J, with 10 bases in the middle. CDR3 protein: CASAESNNEQFF. The DNA for the CDR3 is TGTGCCAGCGCGGAGAGCAACAATGAGCAGTTCTTC.

This clonotype was counted at least ten times. The chain has TRBV7-2 and TRBJ1-2; 7 bases fit TRBD1. CDR3 length: 12 residues. Germline V gene data show CDR1 as SGHTA and CDR2 as FQGNSA. After removal of 5 bases from V and 8 bases from J, the junction contained 5 bases not matched to a gene. The chain's CDR3 is CASSRGGLGYTF. The CDR3 bases are TGTGCCAGCAGCAGAGGGGGCTTGGGCTACACCTTC. Drawing the rest from reference TRBV7-2 and TRBJ1-2, the complete variable domain is GAGVSQSPSNKVTEKGKDVELRCDPISGHTALYWYRQSLGQGLEFLIYFQGNSAPDKSGLPSDRFSAERTGGSVSTLTIQRTQQEDSAVYLCASSRGGLGYTFGSGTRLTVV.

This clonotype has a count of ten or more. V is TRBV20-1 and J is TRBJ2-2; 12 nucleotides agree with TRBD2. This CDR3 contains 18 residues. J was trimmed by 2 bases and V by 0 bases; bases with no gene match: 7. Germline V gene lookup returns CDR1 DFQATT and CDR2 SNEGSKA (reference sequence). This CDR3 reads CSARDLASGGVNTGELFF. In DNA form, the CDR3 reads TGCAGTGCTAGAGATCTGGCTAGCGGGGGGGTAAACACCGGGGAGCTGTTTTTT.

This clonotype was counted between two and nine times. The V gene is TRBV7-2, the J gene TRBJ2-5; perhaps TRBD2 as D (5 bases). This CDR3 is 18 amino acids long. Germline loops: CDR1 SGHTA, CDR2 FQGNSA. V lost 3 bases, J lost 2 bases, and 22 bases lay in between. The CDR3 region is CASSFKPAEYPGQETQYF. The CDR3 coding sequence is TGTGCCAGCAGCTTCAAGCCAGCGGAGTATCCAGGACAAGAGACCCAGTACTTC. Using reference TRBV7-2 and TRBJ2-5 for the parts outside the CDR3, the full variable domain is GAGVSQSPSNKVTEKGKDVELRCDPISGHTALYWYRQSLGQGLEFLIYFQGNSAPDKSGLPSDRFSAERTGGSVSTLTIQRTQQEDSAVYLCASSFKPAEYPGQETQYFGPGTRLLVL.

This chain joins TRBV3-1 and TRBJ1-4; TRBD1 might be the D (6 bases). The CDR3 sequence is 15 residues long. Between the trimmed V and J ends, which lost 4 bases and 8 bases, there was a span of 17 bases. CDR1 is LGHDT, CDR2 YNNKEL, per germline (reference sequence). DNA of the CDR3: TGTGCCAGCAGCCTCAGCGACAGGCCGTCGGAAAAACTGTTTTTT. It codes for CASSLSDRPSEKLFF.

Of note for this clonotype: A much larger clonotype is one base distant, so this may be a read error. The genes are TRBV28 and TRBJ2-1; TRBD2 matches 9 bases. CDR1 and CDR2 (germline): MDHEN, SYDVKM. Trimming at V came to 4 bases and at J to 3 bases, leaving 13 bases not matched to a gene. There are 18 residues in the CDR3. DNA for the CDR3: TGTGCCAGCAGTTCCGTCTTTTTAAGCGGGAGGTTCTACAATGAGCAGTTCTTC. The encoded protein is CASSSVFLSGRFYNEQFF.

Ten or more counts support this clonotype. The chain links TRBV5-1 to TRBJ1-5, with D possibly TRBD1 on 6 matching bases. Germline-derived CDR1 and CDR2 are SGHRS and YFSETQ. The CDR3 is made up of 15 amino acids. Trimming cost V 2 bases and J 2 bases, with 11 bases left between them. The CDR3 reads CASSLGGFGNQPQHF. The CDR3 nucleotides read TGCGCCAGCAGCTTAGGGGGATTTGGCAATCAGCCCCAGCATTTT. Full variable domain (rest looked up from reference TRBV5-1 and TRBJ1-5): KAGVTQTPRYLIKTRGQQVTLSCSPISGHRSVSWYQQTPGQGLQFLFEYFSETQRNKGNFPGRFSGRQFSNSRSEMNVSTLELGDSALYLCASSLGGFGNQPQHFGDGTRLSIL.

This clonotype was detected ten times or more. V and J are TRBV28 and TRBJ1-5; weak D call: TRBD1 (5 bases). Per germline, CDR1 MDHEN and CDR2 SYDVKM. The CDR3 length is 16 residues. Deletions cut 3 bases from V and 1 base from J, with 13 bases between. Here the CDR3 reads CASSLLGDRSNQPQHF. The CDR3 DNA reads TGTGCCAGCAGTTTGCTAGGGGATAGGAGCAATCAGCCCCAGCATTTT.

This clonotype came up many times. This chain's CDR3 is CASSAAWGTEAFF. CDR3 DNA sequence: TGTGCCAGCTCAGCAGCTTGGGGAACTGAAGCTTTCTTT. This sequence joins TRBV18 and TRBJ1-1; D is undetermined. CDR3 length: 13 amino acids. The V end was cut by 5 bases, the J end by 5 bases, with 12 bases between. The germline V gene encodes CDR1 KGHSH and CDR2 LQKENI.